This section outlines one T cell receptor beta chain sequence together with its context. Its target is unknown. Clones were sequenced by immunoSEQ multiplex PCR, and TCRdb holds only the in-frame ones, with some missing. Of approximately 200,000 clones listed, around three quarters are singletons. This CDR3 has 16 residues. The germline V gene encodes CDR1 LNHDA and CDR2 SQIVND (reference sequence). Trimming at V came to 4 bases and at J to 0 bases, leaving 6 bases not matched to a gene. The entry originates in a study of cytotoxic CD8 clonotypes in ibrutinib-treated CLL. Study results and limitations: Sampling times, which were not matched between the groups, differed between sustained-remission patients and progressing patients. The clonality rise at ibrutinib response reflected private clonotype expansion.

This chain uses TRBV19 with TRBJ1-5; TRBD1 agrees at 7 bases. The sample here was PBMCs, taken after 24 months of ibrutinib treatment. The TCR sequence derives from a human donor with chronic lymphocytic leukemia. This chain's CDR3 is CASSKSGDSSNQPQHF. CDR3 sequence (DNA): TGTGCCAGTAGTAAATCGGGGGACAGTAGCAATCAGCCCCAGCATTTT. Full variable domain (outside the CDR3, taken from reference TRBV19 and TRBJ1-5): DGGITQSPKYLFRKEGQNVTLSCEQNLNHDAMYWYRQDPGQGLRLIYYSQIVNDFQKGDIAEGYSVSREKKESFPLTVTSAQKNPTAFYLCASSKSGDSSNQPQHFGDGTRLSIL.